This T cell receptor (beta chain) originates from a study of early T cells in non-severe SARS-CoV-2 infection. Looking at the study overall: Chains were not paired, and sequencing was done on bulk RNA from unsorted whole blood.

Unique molecular identifiers (one per individual cDNA molecule) were attached. Each CDR3 protein gets one entry after TCRdb re-called the 5' RACE reads with MiXCR. The sample holds about 88,000 distinct CDR3 sequences; around 14% are singletons and the top ten take 4.5% to 7%. General study findings and limits: The study's VDJdb matching favored anti-spike CD8 responses and missed private and CD4 specificities.

This CDR3 comprises 10 residues. V was pared by 10 bases and J by 10 bases, with 11 bases between. CDR1 WSHSY and CDR2 SAAADI come from the germline V gene. This clonotype was picked up a small number of times. Its antigen is unidentified. The chain uses TRBV10-2 and TRBJ2-1; D might be TRBD2 (6 bases). Sample: whole blood. The receptor comes from an adult who was a healthcare worker with PCR-confirmed SARS-CoV-2 infection or an uninfected control (not recorded which). The chain's CDR3 is CATRGTEQFF. CDR3 coding DNA: TGCGCCACGCGGGGAACGGAGCAGTTCTTC.